This T cell receptor (beta chain) appears in the sequencing data of a study of T cell repertoires in cytomegalovirus infection. This clonotype showed up many times. TCRdb re-called the reads through MiXCR, storing one row per CDR3 protein. The sample contains hundreds of thousands of distinct CDR3 sequences, roughly 24% of which appear only once. From germline, CDR1 is SGHRS and CDR2 YFSETQ. This CDR3 is built from 14 residues. The V end lost 4 bases, the J end lost 9 bases, and 17 bases lay between the germline ends. The rearrangement joins TRBV5-1 to TRBJ2-1, with D tentatively TRBD1 (6 bases). The sequenced sample consisted of CD8+ T cells from PBMCs. The receptor's source is a human donor in good health (CMV status not recorded). Some clones in this sample may be carry-over from other donors' samples. CDR3 protein: CASSLRQERIEQFF. In DNA form, the CDR3 reads TGCGCCAGCAGCCTCCGACAGGAGCGGATTGAGCAGTTCTTC.